This is a list of T cell receptor beta chains from one sample in a study of response to subunit inactivated influenza vaccine. TCRdb re-derived calls from the RT-PCR reads in MiXCR, one entry per CDR3 protein. The sample lists around 480,000 distinct CDR3 sequences, more than 15% occurring once. This material consisted of CD4+ T cells sorted from PBMCs, taken about 23 months after vaccination. These receptors were collected from a man between 50 and 75 years old who received an inactivated influenza vaccine. CDR3s include the opening cysteine and the closing phenylalanine or tryptophan. A D gene is named only where the DNA matches it firmly. The listing skips clone size in some rows; elsewhere it reads once, few, many or a size class.

CDR3 protein,CDR3 DNA,V gene,D gene,J gene,clone size
CASSSGLAGEREQFF,TGTGCCAGCAGCTCGGGACTAGCGGGAGAGAGGGAGCAGTTCTTC,TRBV7-2,TRBD2,TRBJ2-1,.
CSAYRSSGANVLTF,TGCAGTGCTTACAGATCCTCTGGGGCCAACGTCCTGACTTTC,TRBV20-1,.,TRBJ2-6,few
CASSLVPSGGALRPTDTQYF,TGCGCCAGCAGCTTGGTGCCTAGCGGGGGGGCGTTACGTCCCACAGATACGCAGTATTTT,TRBV5-1,TRBD2,TRBJ2-3,.
CASSYDGRYEQYF,TGTGCCAGCAGTTACGACGGGAGATACGAGCAGTACTTC,TRBV6-5,.,TRBJ2-7,.
CASSRWVLAGAYEQYF,TGTGCCAGCAGTCGGTGGGTACTAGCGGGGGCCTACGAGCAGTACTTC,TRBV6-2/TRBV6-3,TRBD2,TRBJ2-7,few
CSALKTGLRETQYF,TGCAGTGCCCTCAAAACAGGGTTACGGGAGACCCAGTACTTC,TRBV20-1,.,TRBJ2-5,few
CASGRDSLSYEQYF,TGTGCCAGCGGCCGGGACAGCCTCTCCTACGAGCAGTACTTC,TRBV7-8,TRBD1,TRBJ2-7,.
CSARNGGGATNEKLFF,TGCAGTGCTAGGAACGGCGGGGGAGCAACTAATGAAAAACTGTTTTTT,TRBV20-1,.,TRBJ1-4,.
CASSLGQGLAKNIQYF,TGCGCCAGCAGCTTAGGACAGGGCCTAGCCAAAAACATTCAGTACTTC,TRBV5-1,TRBD1,TRBJ2-4,many
CASSRGRSNQPQHF,TGTGCCAGCAGCCGGGGACGGTCCAATCAGCCCCAGCATTTT,TRBV6-1,.,TRBJ1-5,.
CAWSGTGGNTEAFF,TGTGCCTGGAGTGGGACAGGGGGGAACACTGAAGCTTTCTTT,TRBV30,TRBD1,TRBJ1-1,.
CSAASGVRNEQFF,TGCAGTGCTGCCTCGGGGGTGAGGAATGAGCAGTTCTTC,TRBV20-1,.,TRBJ2-1,few
CASSLANSQETQYF,TGTGCCAGCAGTTTAGCGAACAGCCAAGAGACCCAGTACTTC,TRBV12-3/TRBV12-4,.,TRBJ2-5,.
CASSLDYPTDTQYF,TGTGCCAGCAGCCTGGACTACCCCACAGATACGCAGTATTTT,TRBV6-4,.,TRBJ2-3,few
CSADLSGGPLGTQYF,TGCAGTGCTGACCTAAGCGGGGGCCCCCTGGGGACCCAGTACTTC,TRBV20-1,TRBD2,TRBJ2-5,.
CASSPTLAGSYNEQFF,TGTGCCAGCAGCCCGACACTAGCAGGCTCCTACAATGAGCAGTTCTTC,TRBV7-2,.,TRBJ2-1,many
CASRETSIAYNEQFF,TGTGCCAGCAGGGAGACTAGTATCGCCTACAATGAGCAGTTCTTC,TRBV6-1,.,TRBJ2-1,.
CASSPHRERTEAFF,TGTGCCAGCAGCCCCCACAGGGAACGCACTGAAGCTTTCTTT,TRBV12-3/TRBV12-4,.,TRBJ1-1,.
CSARDWLHGAGELFF,TGCAGTGCTAGAGATTGGCTGCATGGCGCCGGGGAGCTGTTTTTT,TRBV20-1,.,TRBJ2-2,.
CSVEVTDTQYF,TGCAGCGTTGAGGTTACGGATACGCAGTATTTT,TRBV29-1,.,TRBJ2-3,.
CASSVQGRNEQYF,TGTGCCAGCAGTGTACAGGGAAGGAACGAGCAGTACTTC,TRBV28,.,TRBJ2-7,.
CSADLAGQNIQYF,TGCAGTGCTGATCTAGCGGGACAAAACATTCAGTACTTC,TRBV20-1,TRBD2,TRBJ2-4,.
CASSQDLRFSGANVLTF,TGTGCCAGCAGCCAAGATCTCCGGTTCTCTGGGGCCAACGTCCTGACTTTC,TRBV3-1,.,TRBJ2-6,few
CASSFGSGPQTQYF,TGTGCCAGCAGTTTCGGTTCAGGCCCTCAGACGCAGTATTTT,TRBV27,.,TRBJ2-3,.
CASSQTGGALLAKNIQYF,TGCGCCAGCAGCCAAACAGGGGGTGCCCTCTTAGCCAAAAACATTCAGTACTTC,TRBV5-1,TRBD1,TRBJ2-4,many
CASSRTGTTNTGELFF,TGCGCCAGCAGCCGGACCGGGACAACGAACACCGGGGAGCTGTTTTTT,TRBV5-1,.,TRBJ2-2,.
CASSYGTANTEAFF,TGTGCCAGCAGTTACGGGACGGCGAACACTGAAGCTTTCTTT,TRBV6-5,.,TRBJ1-1,many
CASSLERGLGNSPLHF,TGCGCCAGCAGCCTAGAACGGGGCCTTGGTAATTCACCCCTCCACTTT,TRBV4-1,.,TRBJ1-6,.
CASSFTADQPQHF,TGTGCCAGCAGCTTTACAGCCGATCAGCCCCAGCATTTT,TRBV7-2,.,TRBJ1-5,few
CASSPNGFQETQYF,TGCGCCAGCAGCCCGAACGGGTTCCAAGAGACCCAGTACTTC,TRBV4-3,.,TRBJ2-5,.
CASSLGQYQETQYF,TGTGCCAGCAGCTTGGGACAGTACCAAGAGACCCAGTACTTC,TRBV5-1,TRBD1,TRBJ2-5,many
CSGLAEDTQYF,TGCAGTGGTCTAGCAGAAGATACGCAGTATTTT,TRBV20-1,.,TRBJ2-3,.
CASSTSVAGTGELFF,TGTGCCAGCAGTACCTCCGTAGCGGGCACCGGGGAGCTGTTTTTT,TRBV12-3/TRBV12-4,TRBD2,TRBJ2-2,few
CASIGGRPSYNEQFF,TGTGCCAGCATTGGCGGGAGACCCTCCTACAATGAGCAGTTCTTC,TRBV6-1,TRBD2,TRBJ2-1,few
CSAGPSGNEQFF,TGCAGTGCTGGACCGAGTGGCAATGAGCAGTTCTTC,TRBV20-1,.,TRBJ2-1,few
CASRASGLSGANVLTF,TGCGCCAGCAGAGCTAGCGGGTTATCTGGGGCCAACGTCCTGACTTTC,TRBV5-1,TRBD2,TRBJ2-6,.
CASSLRQGVGTDTQYF,TGCGCCAGCAGCTTGAGGCAGGGAGTGGGCACAGATACGCAGTATTTT,TRBV5-1,.,TRBJ2-3,.
CASSLGTSGHEQFF,TGTGCCAGCAGCTTGGGGACTAGCGGGCATGAGCAGTTCTTC,TRBV7-3,TRBD2,TRBJ2-1,.
CASSVGRAGNTGELFF,TGTGCCAGCAGCGTAGGGCGAGCGGGAAACACCGGGGAGCTGTTTTTT,TRBV9,TRBD2,TRBJ2-2,.
CASSVGLAGVEQYF,TGTGCCAGCAGCGTGGGACTAGCGGGAGTGGAGCAGTACTTC,TRBV9,TRBD2,TRBJ2-7,few
CASSQDRKLAGGTQYF,TGTGCCAGCAGCCAAGATAGGAAACTAGCGGGAGGGACCCAGTACTTC,TRBV3-1,TRBD2,TRBJ2-5,many
CSARVRTGGTEAFF,TGCAGCGCCCGAGTCCGGACAGGTGGGACTGAAGCTTTCTTT,TRBV29-1,TRBD1,TRBJ1-1,many
CSARVDGRPRGANVLTF,TGCAGTGCTAGAGTCGACGGACGGCCCAGGGGGGCCAACGTCCTGACTTTC,TRBV20-1,.,TRBJ2-6,.
CASSLREDTGELFF,TGTGCCAGCAGTTTAAGGGAGGACACCGGGGAGCTGTTTTTT,TRBV28,.,TRBJ2-2,.
CAISGTSVEQYF,TGTGCCATCAGTGGGACTTCTGTGGAGCAGTACTTC,TRBV10-3,.,TRBJ2-7,few
CASSSDGEALTDTQYF,TGTGCCAGCAGCTCCGACGGGGAGGCCCTAACAGATACGCAGTATTTT,TRBV7-6,.,TRBJ2-3,.
CASSLGDYTEAFF,TGTGCCAGCAGCTTAGGGGATTACACTGAAGCTTTCTTT,TRBV7-9,.,TRBJ1-1,.
CATSRDGSASAYYYGYTF,TGTGCCACCAGCAGAGATGGATCGGCCAGCGCTTATTACTATGGCTACACCTTC,TRBV15,.,TRBJ1-2,.
CASSYQGAYEQYF,TGTGCCAGCAGTTATCAGGGGGCCTACGAGCAGTACTTC,TRBV28,TRBD1,TRBJ2-7,.
CSARDQTSGGQTQYF,TGCAGTGCTAGAGATCAAACTAGCGGGGGCCAGACGCAGTACTTC,TRBV20-1,TRBD2,TRBJ2-7,.